This T cell receptor (beta chain) was documented in a study of T cell repertoires in cytomegalovirus infection. Study in general: Carrying CMV and the relevant HLA type showed in public TCR beta signatures.

The ends lost 0 bases at V and 6 bases at J; junction bases unmatched: 4. The germline CDR1 and CDR2 sequences are MGHRA and YSYEKL. The CDR3 consists of 15 residues. A remark on this clonotype: Its antigen is unidentified.

TCRdb reprocessed the reads with MiXCR, giving one entry per CDR3 protein. Seen here are tens of thousands of distinct CDR3 sequences, about half observed once, and the top ten hold approximately 93%. The source of this sequence is a human donor in good health (CMV status not recorded). Some clones in this sample may be carry-over from other donors' samples. This material consisted of CD8+ T cells from cultured PBMCs, taken from culture after CMV antigen stimulation. This chain links TRBV4-1 with TRBJ2-7; TRBD2 agrees at 11 bases. CDR3 nucleotides: TGCGCCAGCAGCCAAGAATTTAGCGGGAGGGTCGAGCAGTACTTC. Residues: CASSQEFSGRVEQYF.